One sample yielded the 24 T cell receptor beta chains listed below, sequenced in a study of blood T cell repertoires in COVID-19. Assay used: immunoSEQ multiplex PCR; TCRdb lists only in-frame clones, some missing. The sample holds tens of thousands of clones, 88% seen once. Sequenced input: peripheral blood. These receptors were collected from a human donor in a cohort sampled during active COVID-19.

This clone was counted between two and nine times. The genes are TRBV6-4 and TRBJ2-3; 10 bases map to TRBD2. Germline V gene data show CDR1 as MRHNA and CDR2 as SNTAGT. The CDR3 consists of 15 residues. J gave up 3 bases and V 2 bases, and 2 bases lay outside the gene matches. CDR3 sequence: CASSDEAGGTDTQYF. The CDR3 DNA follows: TGTGCCAGCAGTGACGAAGCGGGGGGGACAGATACGCAGTATTTT.

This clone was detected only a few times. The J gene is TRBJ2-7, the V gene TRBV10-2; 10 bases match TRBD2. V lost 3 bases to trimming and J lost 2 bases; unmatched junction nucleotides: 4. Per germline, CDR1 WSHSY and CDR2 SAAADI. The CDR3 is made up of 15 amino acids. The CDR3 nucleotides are TGCGCCAGCAGTGAATGGACTAGCGGTACCTACGAGCAGTACTTC. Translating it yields CASSEWTSGTYEQYF.

This chain's CDR3 is CASSYIQETQYF. In nucleotides, the CDR3 is TGTGCCAGCAGCTATATCCAAGAGACCCAGTACTTC. The J gene is TRBJ2-5, the V gene TRBV7-9, with unresolved D. The CDR3 has 12 amino acids. CDR1 and CDR2 (germline): SEHNR, FQNEAQ (reference sequence). The V and J ends lost 4 bases and 1 base respectively, with 4 bases between them.

CDR3: CASSQDPSSGSTDTQYF. DNA of the CDR3: TGTGCCAGCAGCCAAGATCCGAGTAGCGGCAGCACAGATACGCAGTATTTT. The V and J genes are TRBV3-1 (or the pseudogene TRBV3-2) and TRBJ2-3; a weak D match, TRBD2 (6 bases). Trimming took 0 bases from V and 0 from J, leaving 13 bases between them. The CDR3 totals 17 residues. Germline loops: CDR1 LGHDT, CDR2 YNNKEL (reference sequence).

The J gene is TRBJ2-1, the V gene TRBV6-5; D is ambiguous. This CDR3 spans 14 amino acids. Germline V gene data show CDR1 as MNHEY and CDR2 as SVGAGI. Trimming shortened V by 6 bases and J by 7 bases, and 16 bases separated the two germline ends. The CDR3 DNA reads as TGTGCCAGCAGCGCTAGTGTTCCGGCGAATGAGCAGTTCTTC. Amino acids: CASSASVPANEQFF.

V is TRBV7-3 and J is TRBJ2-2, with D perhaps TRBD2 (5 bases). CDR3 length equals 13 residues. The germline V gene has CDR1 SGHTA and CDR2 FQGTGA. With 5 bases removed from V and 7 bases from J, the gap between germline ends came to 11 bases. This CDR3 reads CASSPREFGELFF. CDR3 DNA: TGTGCCAGCAGCCCAAGGGAGTTCGGGGAGCTGTTTTTT.

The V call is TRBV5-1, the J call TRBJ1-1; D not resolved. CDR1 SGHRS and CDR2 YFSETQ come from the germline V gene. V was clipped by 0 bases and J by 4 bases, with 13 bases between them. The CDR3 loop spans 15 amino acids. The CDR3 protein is CASSLAGGGITEAFF. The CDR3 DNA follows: TGCGCCAGCAGCTTGGCGGGAGGAGGTATCACTGAAGCTTTCTTT.

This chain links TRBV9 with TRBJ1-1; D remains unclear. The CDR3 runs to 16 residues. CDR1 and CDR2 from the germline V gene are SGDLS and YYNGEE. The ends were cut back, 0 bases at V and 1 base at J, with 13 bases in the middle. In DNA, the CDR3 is TGTGCCAGCAGCGTAGCCCCCCAAGGCGGGAACACTGAAGCTTTCTTT. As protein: CASSVAPQGGNTEAFF.

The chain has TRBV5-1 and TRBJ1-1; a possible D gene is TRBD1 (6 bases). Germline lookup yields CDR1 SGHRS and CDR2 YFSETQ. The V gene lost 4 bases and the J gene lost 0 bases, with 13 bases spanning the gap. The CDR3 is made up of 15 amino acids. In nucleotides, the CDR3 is TGCGCCAGCAGCCTACTGACAGGAATGAACACTGAAGCTTTCTTT. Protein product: CASSLLTGMNTEAFF.

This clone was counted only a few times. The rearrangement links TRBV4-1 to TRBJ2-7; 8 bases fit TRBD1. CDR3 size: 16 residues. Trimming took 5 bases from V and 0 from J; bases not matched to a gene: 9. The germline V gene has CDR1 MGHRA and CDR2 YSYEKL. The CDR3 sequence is CASSDRRTGSSYEQYF. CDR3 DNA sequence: TGCGCCAGCAGCGATCGGAGGACAGGGTCCTCCTACGAGCAGTACTTC.

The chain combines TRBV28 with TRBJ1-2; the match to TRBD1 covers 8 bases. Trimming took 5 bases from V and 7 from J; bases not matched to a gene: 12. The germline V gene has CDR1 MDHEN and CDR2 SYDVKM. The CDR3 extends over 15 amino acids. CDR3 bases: TGTGCCAGCAGTGTACGGACAGGGTTGGAGATTGGCTACACCTTC. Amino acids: CASSVRTGLEIGYTF.

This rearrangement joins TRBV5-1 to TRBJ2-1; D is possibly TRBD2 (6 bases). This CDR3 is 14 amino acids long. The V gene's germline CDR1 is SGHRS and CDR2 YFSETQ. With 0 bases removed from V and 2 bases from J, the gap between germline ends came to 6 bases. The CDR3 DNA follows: TGCGCCAGCAGCTTGGAGCGGGCCTACAATGAGCAGTTCTTC. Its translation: CASSLERAYNEQFF.

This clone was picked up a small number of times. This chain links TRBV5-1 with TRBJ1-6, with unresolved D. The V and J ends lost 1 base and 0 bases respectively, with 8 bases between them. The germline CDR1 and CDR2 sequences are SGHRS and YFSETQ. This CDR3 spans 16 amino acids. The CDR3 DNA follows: TGCGCCAGCAGCTTGAAGGCAGGCTCCTATAATTCACCCCTCCACTTT. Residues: CASSLKAGSYNSPLHF.

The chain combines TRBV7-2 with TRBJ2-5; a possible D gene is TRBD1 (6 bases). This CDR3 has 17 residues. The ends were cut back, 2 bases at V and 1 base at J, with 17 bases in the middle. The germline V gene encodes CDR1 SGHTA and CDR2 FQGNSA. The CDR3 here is CASSLLTGVIGQETQYF. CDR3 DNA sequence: TGTGCCAGCAGCTTATTGACAGGCGTCATAGGCCAAGAGACCCAGTACTTC.

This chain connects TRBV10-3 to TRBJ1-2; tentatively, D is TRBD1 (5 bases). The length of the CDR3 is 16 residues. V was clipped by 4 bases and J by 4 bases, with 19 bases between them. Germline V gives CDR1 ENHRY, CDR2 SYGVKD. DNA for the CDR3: TGTGCCATCAGTGTTTCAAAGGACGGCGGGGGCTATGGCTACACCTTC. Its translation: CAISVSKDGGGYGYTF.

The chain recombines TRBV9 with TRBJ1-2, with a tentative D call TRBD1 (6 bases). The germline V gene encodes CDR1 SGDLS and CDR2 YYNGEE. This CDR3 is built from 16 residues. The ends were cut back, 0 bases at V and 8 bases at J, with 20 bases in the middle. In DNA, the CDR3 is TGTGCCAGCAGCGTAGATGGCAGGGGAGATCGTGGAGGCTACACCTTC. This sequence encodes CASSVDGRGDRGGYTF.

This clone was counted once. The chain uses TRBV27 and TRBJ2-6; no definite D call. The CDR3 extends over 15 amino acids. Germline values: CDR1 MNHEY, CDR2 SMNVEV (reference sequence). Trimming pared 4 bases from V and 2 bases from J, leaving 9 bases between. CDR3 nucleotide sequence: TGTGCCAGCAGTTCTACCGGAGCTGGGGCCAACGTCCTGACTTTC. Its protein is CASSSTGAGANVLTF.

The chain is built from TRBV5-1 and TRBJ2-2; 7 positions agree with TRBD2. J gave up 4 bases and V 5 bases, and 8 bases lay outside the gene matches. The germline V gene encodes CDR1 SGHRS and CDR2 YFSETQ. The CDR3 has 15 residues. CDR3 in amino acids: CASRLEGLPTGELFF. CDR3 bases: TGCGCCAGCAGACTTGAGGGACTACCCACCGGGGAGCTGTTTTTT.

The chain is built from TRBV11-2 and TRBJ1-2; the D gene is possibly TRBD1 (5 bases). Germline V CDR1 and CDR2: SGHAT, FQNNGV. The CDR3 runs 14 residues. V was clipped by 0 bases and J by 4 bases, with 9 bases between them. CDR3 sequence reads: CASSLDWGGYGYTF. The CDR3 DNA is TGTGCCAGCAGCTTAGATTGGGGGGGCTATGGCTACACCTTC.

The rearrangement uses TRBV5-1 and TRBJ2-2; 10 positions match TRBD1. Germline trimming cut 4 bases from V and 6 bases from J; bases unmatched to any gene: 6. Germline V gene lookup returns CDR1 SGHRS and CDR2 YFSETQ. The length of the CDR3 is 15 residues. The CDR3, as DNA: TGCGCCAGCAGCATCACGACAGGGGGCTCCGGGGAGCTGTTTTTT. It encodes CASSITTGGSGELFF.

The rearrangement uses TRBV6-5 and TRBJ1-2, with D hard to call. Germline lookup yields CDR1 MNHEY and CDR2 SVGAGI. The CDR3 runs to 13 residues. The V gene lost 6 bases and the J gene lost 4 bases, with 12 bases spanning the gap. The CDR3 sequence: CASRLDTSYGYTF. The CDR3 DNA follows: TGTGCCAGCAGACTAGACACCAGCTATGGCTACACCTTC.

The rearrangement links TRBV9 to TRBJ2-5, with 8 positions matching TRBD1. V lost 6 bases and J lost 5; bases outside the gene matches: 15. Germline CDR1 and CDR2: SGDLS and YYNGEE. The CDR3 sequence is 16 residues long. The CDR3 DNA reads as TGTGCCAGCATCCCCGGTGCAGGGGGCGCCGGGGAGACCCAGTACTTC. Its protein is CASIPGAGGAGETQYF.

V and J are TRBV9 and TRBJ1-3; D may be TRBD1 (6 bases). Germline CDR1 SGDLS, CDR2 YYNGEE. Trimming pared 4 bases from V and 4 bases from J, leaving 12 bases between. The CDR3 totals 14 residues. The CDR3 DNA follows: TGTGCCAGCAGCCCAGACAGGAGAGGAAACACCATATATTTT. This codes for CASSPDRRGNTIYF.

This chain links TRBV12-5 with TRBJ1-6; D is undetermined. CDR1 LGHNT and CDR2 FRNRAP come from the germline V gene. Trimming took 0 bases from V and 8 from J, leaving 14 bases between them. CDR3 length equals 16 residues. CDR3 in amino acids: CASGLVYGEGHSPLHF. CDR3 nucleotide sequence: TGTGCTAGTGGTTTGGTATACGGGGAAGGACATTCACCCCTCCACTTT.